A single T cell receptor (beta chain) is shown here with its context. The antigen remains undetermined. These data are taken from a study of shared clonotypes between healthy human individuals. Overall study results and limits: Clonotype sharing levels among donors were expected to vary with sequencing depth.

In germline, CDR1 is SGHNT, CDR2 YYREEE (reference sequence). This CDR3 is 15 amino acids long. The trim removed 3 bases at V and 8 bases at J, leaving 7 bases unmatched. It was at deep level that the assay was run. Replicate PCRs run on unsorted PBMC used about 300 ng DNA, which was 25,000 to 30,000 T cell genomes. Clones were sequenced by immunoSEQ multiplex PCR, and TCRdb holds only the in-frame ones, with some missing. The table shows approximately 500,000 clones, with around 85% occurring only once. The sequenced sample consisted of PBMCs. The chain is built from TRBV5-4 and TRBJ2-3; TRBD2 agrees at 12 bases. This receptor was taken from a woman aged 40 to 55 in good health. Some clones in this sample may be carry-over from other donors' samples. CDR3 protein: CASSSGTSGRVTQYF. In nucleotides, the CDR3 is TGTGCCAGCAGCTCCGGGACTAGCGGGCGGGTTACGCAGTATTTT.